Below, 3 T cell receptor beta chains from the same sample are listed, as sequenced in a study of blood T cell repertoires in COVID-19. Sequenced by immunoSEQ multiplex PCR; TCRdb stores in-frame clones only, minus some. The sample holds about 160,000 clones, 92% seen once. Specimen: peripheral blood. The receptors originated from a man between 25 and 39 years old with COVID-19, enrolled during active disease.

The V and J genes are TRBV4-1 and TRBJ1-5; D is ambiguous. Germline CDR1 and CDR2: MGHRA and YSYEKL. V lost 1 base, J lost 6 bases, and 10 bases lay in between. CDR3 length: 14 amino acids. Here the CDR3 reads CASSQGSGPQPQHF. The CDR3 DNA reads TGCGCCAGCAGCCAAGGATCGGGTCCTCAGCCCCAGCATTTT.

This clone was detected only once. The chain joins TRBV20-1 to TRBJ2-7; TRBD1 might be the D (6 bases). Trimming took 5 bases from V and 4 from J, leaving 9 bases between them. The CDR3 extends over 11 amino acids. CDR1 and CDR2 from the germline V gene are DFQATT and SNEGSKA (reference sequence). CDR3 sequence: CSAGTGYEQYF. The CDR3 nucleotides are TGCAGTGCTGGAACAGGGTACGAGCAGTACTTC.

The V gene is TRBV12-1, the J gene TRBJ2-5; the tabulated D call, TRBD2, remains unverified against the DNA. TRBV12-1 is annotated as a pseudogene. The CDR3 length is 18 residues. The CDR3 protein is CASSPKNDRLAVQETQYF. DNA of the CDR3: TGTGCCAGCAGCCCCAAAAACGATAGACTAGCGGTCCAAGAGACCCAGTACTTC.